Each of the 32 T cell receptor beta chains below was sequenced from the same sample in a study of T cells in Graves' hyperthyroidism and ophthalmopathy. TCR beta CDR3 regions were amplified from RNA. HTBI primers were employed in a first-round RT-PCR of the TCR CDR3. MiXCR, run by TCRdb on the multiplex PCR reads, gives a single entry per CDR3 protein. The top ten hold about 48% of the sample, which has approximately 220,000 distinct CDR3 sequences, about 18% seen once. Input material: blood. Receptors were obtained from a man in his forties with Graves' hyperthyroidism.

This chain links TRBV2 with TRBJ1-1; TRBD1 might be the D (6 bases). Deletions cut 7 bases from V and 7 bases from J, with 13 bases between. Germline V gene sequence: CDR1 SNHLY, CDR2 FYNNEI. This CDR3 comprises 12 residues. The CDR3 nucleotides read TGTGCCAGCACGAGGGACACCAATGAAGCTTTCTTT. Translation: CASTRDTNEAFF.

This clonotype came up a few times. The CDR3, as DNA: TGTGCCAGCAGCGACATAGGGACGGACCAAAACTATGGCTACACCTTC. Amino acid sequence: CASSDIGTDQNYGYTF. The chain employs TRBV6-1 and TRBJ1-2; maybe TRBD1 (5 bases). The CDR3 is made up of 16 amino acids. V was shortened by 6 bases and J by 2 bases, with 19 bases between the two germline ends. Germline CDR1 and CDR2: MNHNS and SASEGT.

The V gene is TRBV19, the J gene TRBJ2-1; no clear D gene. With 3 bases removed from V and 6 bases from J, the gap between germline ends came to 12 bases. The CDR3 is 14 residues long. The germline CDR1 and CDR2 sequences are LNHDA and SQIVND (reference sequence). CDR3 protein: CASSIEVRTNEQFF. Here the CDR3 DNA reads TGTGCCAGTAGTATTGAGGTTAGGACCAATGAGCAGTTCTTC.

The V and J genes are TRBV4-3 and TRBJ1-1, with D uncertain. V lost 1 base to trimming and J lost 1 base, with 13 bases between them. CDR3 length: 16 residues. Germline V gives CDR1 LGHNA, CDR2 YSLEER. The CDR3 loop reads CASSQGGQEWNTEAFF. As DNA, the CDR3 is TGCGCCAGCAGCCAAGGGGGTCAGGAGTGGAACACTGAAGCTTTCTTT.

The sample holds a few counts of this clonotype. The chain combines TRBV12-3 or TRBV12-4 with TRBJ2-1; 10 nucleotides agree with TRBD1. The CDR3 runs 15 residues. Germline trimming cut 4 bases from V and 2 bases from J; bases unmatched to any gene: 2. The DNA of the CDR3 is TGTGCCAGCAGTTACGGGACAGGGGCCTACAATGAGCAGTTCTTC. This translates into CASSYGTGAYNEQFF.

In its sample, this clonotype was seen many times. The chain joins TRBV11-2 to TRBJ2-1; maybe TRBD1 (6 bases). Germline lookup yields CDR1 SGHAT and CDR2 FQNNGV. The V gene lost 1 base and the J gene lost 0 bases, with 13 bases spanning the gap. The CDR3 is 17 residues long. CDR3 amino acids: CASSLARTANSYNEQFF. CDR3 bases: TGTGCCAGCAGCTTAGCCAGGACAGCTAACTCCTACAATGAGCAGTTCTTC.

This clonotype was counted ten times or more. The chain is built from TRBV3-1 and TRBJ2-2; D is ambiguous. The CDR3 totals 13 residues. V was trimmed by 6 bases and J by 5 bases, leaving 10 bases between them. The germline V gene has CDR1 LGHDT and CDR2 YNNKEL (reference sequence). The CDR3 sequence is CASRPAPTGELFF. DNA of the CDR3: TGTGCCAGCAGGCCTGCCCCAACCGGGGAGCTGTTTTTT.

A few counts support this clonotype. A much larger clone lies one base from this, so it may be a read error. The V and J genes are TRBV2 and TRBJ2-1; 10 bases are a match to TRBD2. Germline CDR1 is SNHLY and CDR2 is FYNNEI. CDR3 length equals 13 residues. V shed 5 bases and J 12 bases; nucleotides not matched to a gene: 7. The CDR3 DNA reads as TGTGCCAGCAGTAATGAAGCGGGGGGGCGGCAGTTCTTC. Its protein product is CASSNEAGGRQFF.

V and J are TRBV7-9 and TRBJ1-5, with 10 bases fitting TRBD1. V was pared by 5 bases and J by 5 bases, with 6 bases of the junction left unmatched. Germline V gene sequence: CDR1 SEHNR, CDR2 FQNEAQ (reference sequence). The CDR3 has 15 amino acids. CDR3 amino acids: CASSPGTGVDQPQHF. CDR3 in DNA: TGTGCCAGCAGCCCAGGGACAGGGGTGGATCAGCCCCAGCATTTT.

This clonotype came up a few times. The chain carries TRBV5-8 and TRBJ2-3, with 8 bases identical to TRBD2. V dropped 0 bases and J dropped 5; count of bases not matched to a gene: 5. Germline V CDR1 and CDR2: SGHTS, YDEGEE. The CDR3 extends over 15 amino acids. CDR3 in amino acids: CASSLAGGQRDTQYF. The DNA for the CDR3 is TGTGCCAGCAGCTTGGCGGGGGGGCAAAGAGATACGCAGTATTTT. The full variable domain, completed using reference TRBV5-8 and TRBJ2-3, is EAGVTQSPTHLIKTRGQQATLRCSPISGHTSVYWYQQALGLGLQFLLWYDEGEERNRGNFPPRFSGRQFPNYSSELNVNALELEDSALYLCASSLAGGQRDTQYFGPGTRLTVL.

This clonotype was counted many times. This chain connects TRBV20-1 to TRBJ2-3; TRBD2 matches 11 bases. Per germline, CDR1 DFQATT and CDR2 SNEGSKA (reference sequence). With 4 bases clipped from V and 8 bases from J, the junction kept 8 bases outside the gene matches. CDR3 size: 14 residues. The CDR3 spells CSAIELAGVGTQYF. In DNA form, the CDR3 reads TGCAGTGCTATTGAACTAGCGGGGGTTGGTACGCAGTATTTT.

This clonotype was recorded many times. V and J are TRBV5-1 and TRBJ2-3, with 7 bases aligning to TRBD1. Unmatched junction bases numbered 8, after V lost 4 bases and J lost 0 bases. The CDR3 extends over 16 amino acids. Germline-derived CDR1 and CDR2 are SGHRS and YFSETQ. CDR3 sequence: CASSPGTASSTDTQYF. Here the CDR3 DNA reads TGCGCCAGCAGCCCCGGGACAGCATCTAGCACAGATACGCAGTATTTT.

This clonotype has more than one count but fewer than ten. This chain uses TRBV4-3 with TRBJ2-7; D gene unclear. The CDR3 spans 14 residues. From germline, CDR1 is LGHNA and CDR2 YSLEER. The ends were cut back, 0 bases at V and 6 bases at J, with 12 bases in the middle. Written as DNA, the CDR3 is TGCGCCAGCAGCCAAGAGAGAGAGAGGTCCGAGCAGTACTTC. Translated: CASSQERERSEQYF.

Many counts were recorded for this clonotype. This sequence joins TRBV2 and TRBJ2-5, with D possibly matching TRBD1 (6 bases). V lost 4 bases and J lost 0, with 12 bases in between. The CDR3 extends over 15 amino acids. CDR1 is SNHLY, CDR2 FYNNEI, per germline. The DNA of the CDR3 is TGTGCCAGCAGTGCCACAGGGTTGTACCAAGAGACCCAGTACTTC. This codes for CASSATGLYQETQYF.

This clonotype was seen many times. The CDR3 is CASSLTGGEVAEAFF. The CDR3 region has the DNA TGCGCCAGCAGCTTGACCGGCGGAGAGGTGGCTGAAGCTTTCTTT. The V call is TRBV5-1, the J call TRBJ1-1, with unresolved D. V dropped 1 base and J dropped 6 bases, with 16 bases sitting between them. The CDR3 loop spans 15 amino acids. Per the germline V gene, CDR1 is SGHRS and CDR2 is YFSETQ.

The chain uses TRBV2 and TRBJ2-7, with a tentative D call TRBD2 (5 bases). Trimming stripped 5 bases from V and 3 bases from J, with 17 bases between. This CDR3 spans 15 amino acids. CDR1 is SNHLY and CDR2 is FYNNEI in the germline V gene. CDR3 nucleotides: TGTGCCAGCAGTAAACAAACCGGGGAGTACTACGAGCAGTACTTC. It is translated as CASSKQTGEYYEQYF.

The chain recombines TRBV9 with TRBJ2-1; D uncertain. This CDR3 comprises 13 residues. Between the trimmed V and J ends, which lost 4 bases and 7 bases, there was a span of 12 bases. The germline CDR1 and CDR2 sequences are SGDLS and YYNGEE. CDR3 sequence reads: CASSPISANEQFF. Written as DNA, the CDR3 is TGTGCCAGCAGCCCGATTTCGGCAAATGAGCAGTTCTTC.

This clonotype showed up many times. CDR3 DNA: TGTGCCAGCAGCATCGGACAGACAGCTACTACGAAGCAGTACTTC. Protein sequence: CASSIGQTATTKQYF. V gene TRBV7-2 combines with J gene TRBJ2-7, with a possible D match to TRBD1 (6 bases). The CDR3 contains 15 residues. Germline CDR1 SGHTA, CDR2 FQGNSA. The ends were cut back, 5 bases at V and 8 bases at J, with 22 bases in the middle. The whole variable domain, remainder taken from reference TRBV7-2 and TRBJ2-7, is GAGVSQSPSNKVTEKGKDVELRCDPISGHTALYWYRQSLGQGLEFLIYFQGNSAPDKSGLPSDRFSAERTGGSVSTLTIQRTQQEDSAVYLCASSIGQTATTKQYFGPGTRLTVT.

This sequence joins TRBV28 and TRBJ2-5, with D maybe TRBD1 (6 bases). Trimming shortened V by 2 bases and J by 5 bases, and 12 bases separated the two germline ends. The CDR3 contains 14 residues. The germline CDR1 and CDR2 sequences are MDHEN and SYDVKM. In DNA form, the CDR3 reads TGTGCCAGCAGTTTAGGCAGGGGTCCGGAGACCCAGTACTTC. This sequence encodes CASSLGRGPETQYF.

This clonotype was found many times. V gene TRBV5-6 combines with J gene TRBJ2-3, with D hard to call. The CDR3 length is 13 residues. Trimming stripped 1 base from V and 5 bases from J, with 8 bases between. Germline loops: CDR1 SGHDT, CDR2 YYEEEE. CDR3 coding DNA: TGTGCCAGCAGCTTGATTGGGGAAGATACGCAGTATTTT. Amino acid sequence: CASSLIGEDTQYF.

At least ten counts were recorded for this clonotype. The chain employs TRBV15 and TRBJ2-5, with 10 bases aligning to TRBD2. The V gene end was trimmed by 2 bases and the J gene end by 5 bases; junction bases not matched to a gene: 20. Germline CDR1 LNHNV, CDR2 YYDKDF (reference sequence). CDR3 length: 20 amino acids. CDR3 bases: TGTGCCACCAGCAGATTGACACCAGATCTTAGCGGGGGGCTGAGGGAGACCCAGTACTTC. It yields the protein CATSRLTPDLSGGLRETQYF.

In its sample, this clonotype was seen many times. The chain recombines TRBV28 with TRBJ1-1, with 8 bases matching TRBD1. Per germline, CDR1 MDHEN and CDR2 SYDVKM. The CDR3 contains 14 residues. J gave up 3 bases and V 3 bases, and 3 bases lay outside the gene matches. CDR3 bases: TGTGCCAGCAGTTTCCGGGACAGGTACACTGAAGCTTTCTTT. Protein sequence: CASSFRDRYTEAFF. Using reference TRBV28 and TRBJ1-1 for the parts outside the CDR3, the full variable domain is DVKVTQSSRYLVKRTGEKVFLECVQDMDHENMFWYRQDPGLGLRLIYFSYDVKMKEKGDIPEGYSVSREKKERFSLILESASTNQTSMYLCASSFRDRYTEAFFGQGTRLTVV.

This chain joins TRBV2 and TRBJ2-1; 10 nucleotides agree with TRBD1. The CDR3 is 15 residues long. Germline V gene data show CDR1 as SNHLY and CDR2 as FYNNEI. V was clipped by 4 bases and J by 7 bases; unmatched bases: 7. The CDR3 region has the DNA TGTGCCAGCAGTGCCGGGACAGGGGTGAGGAATGAGCAGTTCTTC. It translates to CASSAGTGVRNEQFF.

Many counts were recorded for this clonotype. The rearrangement joins TRBV5-1 to TRBJ2-7, with 7 bases matching TRBD2. The length of the CDR3 is 13 residues. V lost 10 bases to trimming and J lost 6 bases; unmatched junction nucleotides: 13. CDR1 and CDR2 (germline): SGHRS, YFSETQ. In nucleotides, the CDR3 is TGCGCCTCCTCCGGGAGGCGGTTCTCCGAGCAGTACTTC. Its translation is CASSGRRFSEQYF.

This clonotype showed up many times. The J gene is TRBJ2-1, the V gene TRBV29-1; 9 nucleotides agree with TRBD1. V lost 6 bases, J lost 8 bases, and 5 bases stayed unmatched. Per germline, CDR1 SQVTM and CDR2 ANQGSEA. This CDR3 is built from 12 residues. CDR3 bases: TGCAGCGTGGGACAGGGTGGCGATGAGCAGTTCTTC. Translation gives CSVGQGGDEQFF.

This clonotype was detected once. The chain employs TRBV28 and TRBJ2-3, with 9 positions matching TRBD1. The CDR3 loop spans 16 amino acids. The V and J ends lost 6 bases and 6 bases, in that order; junction bases with no gene match: 13. CDR1 and CDR2 (germline): MDHEN, SYDVKM. CDR3 residues: CASRGNSGTGIDTQYF. The CDR3 DNA is TGTGCCAGCAGGGGGAATTCCGGGACAGGGATCGATACGCAGTATTTT.

This clonotype was detected many times. The chain combines TRBV5-5 with TRBJ2-1, with D unclear. Per germline, CDR1 SGHKS and CDR2 YYEKEE (reference sequence). CDR3 length: 13 amino acids. V was trimmed by 0 bases and J by 6 bases, leaving 7 bases between them. Written as DNA, the CDR3 is TGTGCCAGCAGCTTGGAGTGGAGCAATGAGCAGTTCTTC. Amino acids: CASSLEWSNEQFF.

Many counts were recorded for this clonotype. The rearrangement uses TRBV2 and TRBJ2-4; possible D gene TRBD1, 6 bases. Trimming shortened V by 6 bases and J by 9 bases, and 12 bases separated the two germline ends. The germline CDR1 and CDR2 sequences are SNHLY and FYNNEI. This CDR3 comprises 12 residues. CDR3: CASRETGVIQYF. The CDR3 bases are TGTGCCAGCAGAGAGACAGGCGTCATTCAGTACTTC.

This clonotype turned up a few times. The rearrangement links TRBV5-1 to TRBJ1-6; D remains ambiguous. CDR1 and CDR2 (germline): SGHRS, YFSETQ. V was trimmed by 5 bases and J by 9 bases, leaving 15 bases between them. The CDR3 consists of 14 residues. DNA of the CDR3: TGCGCCAGCAGGGCTGAGGGTTACGGTTCACCCCTCCACTTT. This sequence encodes CASRAEGYGSPLHF.

The chain has TRBV20-1 and TRBJ2-7; possibly TRBD2 for D (6 bases). Trimming left V 0 bases short and J 2 bases short, with 17 bases between. This CDR3 region has 16 residues. From germline, CDR1 is DFQATT and CDR2 SNEGSKA (reference sequence). In nucleotides, the CDR3 is TGCAGTGCTAGAGAGGGGACTGCCGGTAAAACCTACGAGCAGTACTTC. It codes for CSAREGTAGKTYEQYF.

Ten or more counts support this clonotype. V is TRBV7-9 and J is TRBJ2-7; D remains ambiguous. Germline V lookup: CDR1 SEHNR, CDR2 FQNEAQ (reference sequence). V was cut by 5 bases and J by 5 bases, with 10 bases left in between. The CDR3 sequence is 12 residues long. Here the CDR3 reads CASSPAIDEQYF. The CDR3 nucleotides are TGTGCCAGCAGCCCCGCCATCGACGAGCAGTACTTC.

This chain links TRBV19 with TRBJ1-1; D remains unclear. The CDR3 sequence is 12 residues long. V lost 4 bases and J 4 bases, leaving 7 bases between the germline ends. Germline V gene data show CDR1 as LNHDA and CDR2 as SQIVND (reference sequence). In DNA, the CDR3 is TGTGCCAGTAGTAAATTAGGCACTGAAGCTTTCTTT. The encoded protein is CASSKLGTEAFF.